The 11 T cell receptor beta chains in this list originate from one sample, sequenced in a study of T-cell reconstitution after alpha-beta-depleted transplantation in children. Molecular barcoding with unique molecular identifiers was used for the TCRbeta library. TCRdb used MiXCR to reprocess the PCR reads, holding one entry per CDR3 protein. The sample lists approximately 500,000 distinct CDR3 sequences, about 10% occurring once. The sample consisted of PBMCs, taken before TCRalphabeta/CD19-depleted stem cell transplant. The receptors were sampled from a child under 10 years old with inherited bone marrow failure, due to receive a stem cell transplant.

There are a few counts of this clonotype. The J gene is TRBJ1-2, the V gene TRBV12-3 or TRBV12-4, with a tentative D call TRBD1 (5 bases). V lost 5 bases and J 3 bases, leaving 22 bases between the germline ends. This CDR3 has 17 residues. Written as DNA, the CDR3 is TGTGCCAGCAGTAGTAGCCTCAGGTACTTGGGGCACTATGGCTACACCTTC. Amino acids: CASSSSLRYLGHYGYTF.

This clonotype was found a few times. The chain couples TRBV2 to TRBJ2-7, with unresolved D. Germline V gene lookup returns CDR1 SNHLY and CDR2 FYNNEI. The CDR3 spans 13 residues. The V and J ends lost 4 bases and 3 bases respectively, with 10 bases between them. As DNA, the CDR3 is TGTGCCAGCAGTGGGGTCGGCAGCTACGAGCAGTACTTC. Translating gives CASSGVGSYEQYF.

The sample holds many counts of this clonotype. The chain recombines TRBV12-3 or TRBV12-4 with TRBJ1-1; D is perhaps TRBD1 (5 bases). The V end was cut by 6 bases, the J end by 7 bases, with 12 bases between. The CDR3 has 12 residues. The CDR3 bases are TGTGCCAGCAGCCCATGGGGGGATGAAGCTTTCTTT. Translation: CASSPWGDEAFF.

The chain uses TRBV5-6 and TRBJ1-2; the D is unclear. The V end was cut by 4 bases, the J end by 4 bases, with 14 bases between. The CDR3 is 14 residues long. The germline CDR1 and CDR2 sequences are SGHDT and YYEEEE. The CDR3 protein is CASSRIPFFYGYTF. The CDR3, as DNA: TGTGCCAGCAGCCGCATTCCATTCTTCTATGGCTACACCTTC.

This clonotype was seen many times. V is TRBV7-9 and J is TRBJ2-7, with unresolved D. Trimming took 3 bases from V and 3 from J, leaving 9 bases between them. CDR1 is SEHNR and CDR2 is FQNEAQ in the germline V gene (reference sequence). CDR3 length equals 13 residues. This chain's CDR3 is CASSLAPNYEQYF. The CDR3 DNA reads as TGTGCCAGCAGCTTGGCGCCTAACTACGAGCAGTACTTC.

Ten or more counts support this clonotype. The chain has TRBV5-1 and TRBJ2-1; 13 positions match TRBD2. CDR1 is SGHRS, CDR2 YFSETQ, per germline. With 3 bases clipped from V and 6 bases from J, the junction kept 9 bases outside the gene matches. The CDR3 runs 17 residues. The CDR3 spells CASSSRSRTSGSNEQFF. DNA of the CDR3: TGCGCCAGCAGCTCACGCTCCAGGACTAGCGGGAGCAATGAGCAGTTCTTC.

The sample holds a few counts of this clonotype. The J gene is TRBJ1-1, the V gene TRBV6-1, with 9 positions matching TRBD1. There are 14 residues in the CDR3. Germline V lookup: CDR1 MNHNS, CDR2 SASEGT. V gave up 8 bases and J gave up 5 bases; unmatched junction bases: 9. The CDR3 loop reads CASPRYRGQTEAFF. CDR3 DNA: TGTGCCAGCCCCCGTTACAGGGGGCAAACTGAAGCTTTCTTT.

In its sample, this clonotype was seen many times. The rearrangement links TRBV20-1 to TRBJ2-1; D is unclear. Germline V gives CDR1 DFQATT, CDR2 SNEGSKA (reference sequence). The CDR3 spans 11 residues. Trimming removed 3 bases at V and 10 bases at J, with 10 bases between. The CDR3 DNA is TGCAGTGCTAGTTACATCGGGGAGCAGTTCTTC. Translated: CSASYIGEQFF.

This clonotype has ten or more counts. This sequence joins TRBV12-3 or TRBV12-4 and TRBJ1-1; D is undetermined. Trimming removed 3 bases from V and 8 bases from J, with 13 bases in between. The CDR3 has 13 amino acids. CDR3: CASSFSNGPEAFF. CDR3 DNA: TGTGCCAGCAGTTTCTCGAATGGGCCGGAAGCTTTCTTT.

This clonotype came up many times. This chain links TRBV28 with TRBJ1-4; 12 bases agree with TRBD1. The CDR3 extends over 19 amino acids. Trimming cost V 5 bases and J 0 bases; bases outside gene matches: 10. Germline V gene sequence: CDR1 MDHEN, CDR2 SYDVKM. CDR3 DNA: TGTGCCAGCAGTCCGCGGGACAGGGGGCATTGGGCAACTAATGAAAAACTGTTTTTT. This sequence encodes CASSPRDRGHWATNEKLFF.

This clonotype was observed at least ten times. CDR3 DNA: TGTGCCAGCACTTGGAGGGGCACAGATACGCAGTATTTT. Translating gives CASTWRGTDTQYF. The chain employs TRBV7-2 and TRBJ2-3, with D possibly TRBD2 on 6 matching bases. The V gene lost 7 bases and the J gene lost 1 base, with 9 bases spanning the gap. The CDR3 extends over 13 amino acids. Germline V gene sequence: CDR1 SGHTA, CDR2 FQGNSA.